A selection of T cell receptor beta chains follows, all from one sample in a study of shared clonotypes between healthy human individuals. Clones were sequenced by immunoSEQ multiplex PCR, and TCRdb holds only the in-frame ones, with some missing. Of a few million clones listed, 85% to 95% are singletons. Sequencing was carried out using naive CD4+ T cells from PBMCs. The origin of the receptors is a man aged 18 to 30 in good health. Some clones in this sample may be carry-over from other donors' samples. The CDR3 runs from the conserved cysteine through the conserved F or W. The D gene is left open where the match is weak. Size is omitted from some rows. Given values are once, few, many or a class for expanded clones.

V	D	J	size	CDR3	DNA
TRBV6-1	-	TRBJ2-5	-	CASSEALWGSGQETQYF	TGTGCCAGCAGTGAAGCGCTTTGGGGGAGCGGGCAAGAGACCCAGTACTTC
TRBV29-1	-	TRBJ2-7	-	CSVVPGPSYEQYF	TGCAGCGTTGTGCCAGGCCCCAGCTACGAGCAGTACTTC
TRBV28	TRBD1	TRBJ1-5	-	CASRTGGSNQPQHF	TGTGCCAGCAGAACAGGGGGATCGAATCAGCCCCAGCATTTT
TRBV6-6	-	TRBJ2-7	-	CASSYSLAPSYEQYF	TGTGCCAGCAGTTACTCCCTAGCGCCTTCCTACGAGCAGTACTTC
TRBV4-1	-	TRBJ2-1	-	CASSQDRTTYNEQFF	TGCGCCAGCAGCCAAGATCGGACCACCTACAATGAGCAGTTCTTC
TRBV19	-	TRBJ2-5	-	CASSIQGAGGETQYF	TGTGCCAGTAGTATCCAGGGAGCTGGCGGGGAGACCCAGTACTTC
TRBV2	-	TRBJ1-2	-	CASSERYSYGYTF	TGTGCCAGCAGTGAACGGTACAGCTATGGCTACACCTTC
TRBV4-1	TRBD2	TRBJ2-1	once	CASSQERTSGSIYNEQFF	TGCGCCAGCAGCCAAGAAAGAACTAGCGGGAGTATCTACAATGAGCAGTTCTTC
TRBV5-1	-	TRBJ1-4	-	CASSLFGRGLFF	TGCGCCAGCAGCTTGTTCGGGAGGGGACTGTTTTTT
TRBV4-1	-	TRBJ1-5	-	CASSQVQGTLNQPQHF	TGCGCCAGCAGCCAAGTTCAGGGTACGCTCAATCAGCCCCAGCATTTT
TRBV28	-	TRBJ1-2	-	CASSSKFQGYTF	TGTGCCAGCAGCTCCAAATTTCAAGGCTACACCTTC
TRBV19	-	TRBJ1-4	-	CASSPARILFF	TGTGCCAGTAGCCCAGCCCGTATACTGTTTTTT
TRBV9	TRBD2	TRBJ2-1	-	CASHLGSGSYNEQFF	TGTGCCAGCCACCTAGGAAGCGGGAGCTACAATGAGCAGTTCTTC
TRBV4-3	TRBD1	TRBJ1-5	-	CASSLDRGQPQHF	TGCGCCAGCAGCCTAGACAGGGGCCAGCCCCAGCATTTT
TRBV14	-	TRBJ1-2	-	CASSQNHGWDGYTF	TGTGCCAGCAGCCAAAACCACGGCTGGGATGGCTACACCTTC
TRBV5-1	-	TRBJ2-2	-	CASTFLGAGELFF	TGCGCCAGCACCTTCTTAGGGGCCGGGGAGCTGTTTTTT
TRBV10-3	TRBD1	TRBJ1-1	once	CAISEQGAGTEAFF	TGTGCCATCAGTGAACAGGGGGCCGGCACTGAAGCTTTCTTT
TRBV7-9	-	TRBJ1-2	-	CASSLVTKSAQGYTF	TGTGCCAGCAGCTTAGTCACAAAAAGTGCACAAGGCTACACCTTC
TRBV7-3	-	TRBJ2-3	-	CASSYLGRDTQYF	TGTGCCAGCAGCTACCTAGGGAGAGATACGCAGTATTTT
TRBV27	-	TRBJ1-3	once	CASSSEGGAPGNTIYF	TGTGCCAGCAGTTCGGAGGGGGGGGCGCCCGGAAACACCATATATTTT
TRBV7-9	TRBD1	TRBJ1-1	-	CASSLPTGGTTEAFF	TGTGCCAGCAGCCTCCCGACAGGGGGCACCACTGAAGCTTTCTTT
TRBV4-3	-	TRBJ2-3	-	CASSQRSPGTDTQYF	TGCGCCAGCAGCCAGAGGTCACCTGGCACAGATACGCAGTATTTT
TRBV2	-	TRBJ1-4	-	CASSEGGATNEKLFF	TGTGCCAGCAGTGAAGGTGGGGCAACTAATGAAAAACTGTTTTTT
TRBV6-1	-	TRBJ1-1	-	CASKLAGSEAFF	TGTGCCAGCAAACTCGCAGGGAGTGAAGCTTTCTTT
TRBV19	TRBD1	TRBJ1-2	-	CASSSSGQGYGYTF	TGTGCCAGTAGTTCCTCCGGACAGGGCTATGGCTACACCTTC
TRBV4-2	-	TRBJ1-1	-	CASSQDEGSSGETEAFF	TGTGCCAGCAGCCAAGACGAGGGAAGTTCGGGGGAGACTGAAGCTTTCTTT
TRBV2	-	TRBJ2-3	-	CASSLTDTQYF	TGTGCCAGCAGTTTGACAGATACGCAGTATTTT
TRBV29-1	-	TRBJ1-4	-	CSVEVPGSEKLFF	TGCAGCGTTGAGGTCCCGGGTAGCGAAAAACTGTTTTTT
TRBV2	-	TRBJ1-2	-	CAIRKQIYGYTF	TGTGCCATCCGGAAGCAGATCTATGGCTACACCTTC
TRBV30	-	TRBJ2-7	few	CAWSVRYEQYF	TGTGCCTGGAGTGTACGCTACGAGCAGTACTTC
TRBV29-1	-	TRBJ2-5	-	CSVVRRESPETQYF	TGCAGCGTGGTCAGGAGGGAGTCACCGGAGACCCAGTACTTC
TRBV28	-	TRBJ2-7	-	CATRDGSYEQYF	TGTGCCACCCGGGACGGATCCTACGAGCAGTACTTC
TRBV7-9	-	TRBJ1-1	-	CASSLTQGLEAFF	TGTGCCAGCAGCTTAACTCAGGGCCTTGAAGCTTTCTTT
TRBV28	-	TRBJ2-3	-	CASSLRGTRTDTQYF	TGTGCCAGCAGTTTACGCGGGACCCGCACAGATACGCAGTATTTT
TRBV6-1	-	TRBJ1-2	-	CASSPRPNYGYTF	TGTGCCAGCAGTCCCAGACCGAACTATGGCTACACCTTC
TRBV28	-	TRBJ2-7	-	CASSSGAEGPYEQYF	TGTGCCAGCAGTTCCGGGGCAGAAGGCCCCTACGAGCAGTACTTC
TRBV10-1	-	TRBJ1-2	-	CASSAQGRENYGYTF	TGCGCCAGCAGTGCTCAAGGCAGGGAAAACTATGGCTACACCTTC
TRBV7-9	-	TRBJ2-3	-	CASSLGAQERFLTDTQYF	TGTGCCAGCAGCTTAGGGGCCCAGGAGCGGTTCCTCACAGATACGCAGTATTTT
TRBV30	TRBD2	TRBJ2-7	once	CAWSDSGEQYF	TGTGCCTGGAGTGATAGCGGGGAGCAGTACTTC
TRBV6-1	TRBD2	TRBJ2-1	-	CASSNSGRADNEQFF	TGTGCCAGCAGTAACAGCGGGAGGGCCGACAATGAGCAGTTCTTC
TRBV11-2	TRBD2	TRBJ2-7	-	CASSSTGPGGGEQYF	TGTGCCAGCAGCTCAACCGGACCAGGCGGGGGAGAGCAGTACTTC
TRBV2	TRBD2	TRBJ2-1	-	CASIKGLAGSWVEQFF	TGTGCCAGCATTAAGGGACTAGCGGGATCGTGGGTTGAGCAGTTCTTC
TRBV11-2	-	TRBJ2-5	-	CASSLMGGVRETQYF	TGTGCCAGCAGCTTAATGGGGGGAGTTCGAGAGACCCAGTACTTC
TRBV30	-	TRBJ1-6	-	CAWRSAGVSYNSPLHF	TGTGCCTGGAGGTCGGCAGGGGTCTCCTATAATTCACCCCTCCACTTT
TRBV5-1	TRBD2	TRBJ2-1	-	CASSPGLAGINEQFF	TGCGCCAGCAGCCCAGGACTAGCGGGAATCAATGAGCAGTTCTTC
TRBV19	-	TRBJ2-4	-	CASTSEPFDRWENIQYF	TGTGCCAGTACCTCAGAACCCTTTGACCGGTGGGAAAACATTCAGTACTTC
TRBV6-1	TRBD1	TRBJ1-2	few	CASTTTGGKGGYTF	TGTGCCAGCACTACGACAGGGGGCAAGGGTGGCTACACCTTC
TRBV5-1	TRBD2	TRBJ2-5	-	CASSGGGLAGGPETQYF	TGCGCCAGCAGCGGAGGGGGCCTAGCGGGAGGGCCAGAGACCCAGTACTTC
TRBV2	-	TRBJ1-2	-	CASSYSDRVGTF	TGTGCCAGCAGCTATTCTGACCGCGTGGGAACCTTC
TRBV19	-	TRBJ2-2	-	CASSWDTSNTGELFF	TGTGCCAGTAGTTGGGACACCTCGAACACCGGGGAGCTGTTTTTT
TRBV9	TRBD1	TRBJ2-3	-	CASSLEGNRGRNTQYF	TGTGCCAGCAGCCTAGAGGGAAACAGGGGAAGGAATACGCAGTATTTT